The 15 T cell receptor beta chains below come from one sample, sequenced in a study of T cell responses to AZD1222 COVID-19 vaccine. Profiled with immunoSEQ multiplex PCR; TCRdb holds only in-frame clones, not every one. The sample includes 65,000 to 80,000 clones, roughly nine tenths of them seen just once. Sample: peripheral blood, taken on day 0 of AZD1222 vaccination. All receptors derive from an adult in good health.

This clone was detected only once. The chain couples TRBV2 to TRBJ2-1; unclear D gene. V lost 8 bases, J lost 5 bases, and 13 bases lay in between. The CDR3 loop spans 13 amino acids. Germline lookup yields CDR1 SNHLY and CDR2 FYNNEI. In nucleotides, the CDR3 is TGTGCCAGCGTAACACTACCAAACAATGAGCAGTTCTTC. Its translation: CASVTLPNNEQFF.

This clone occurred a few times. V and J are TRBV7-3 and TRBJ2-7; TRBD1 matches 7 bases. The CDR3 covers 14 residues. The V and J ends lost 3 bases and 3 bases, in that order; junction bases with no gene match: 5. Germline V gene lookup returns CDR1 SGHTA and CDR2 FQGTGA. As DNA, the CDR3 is TGTGCCAGCAGCTTGACAGGGAAGGGCTACGAGCAGTACTTC. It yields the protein CASSLTGKGYEQYF.

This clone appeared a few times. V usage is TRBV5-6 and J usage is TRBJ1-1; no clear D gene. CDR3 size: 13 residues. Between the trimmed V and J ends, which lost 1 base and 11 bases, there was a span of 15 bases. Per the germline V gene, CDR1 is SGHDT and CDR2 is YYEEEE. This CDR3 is CASSLTRGQGAFF. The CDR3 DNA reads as TGTGCCAGCAGCTTGACGCGCGGGCAAGGCGCTTTCTTT.

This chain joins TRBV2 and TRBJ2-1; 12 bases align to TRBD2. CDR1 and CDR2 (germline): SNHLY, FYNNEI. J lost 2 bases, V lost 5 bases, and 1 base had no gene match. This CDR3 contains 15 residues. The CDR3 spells CASSLAGGPYNEQFF. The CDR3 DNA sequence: TGTGCCAGCAGTCTAGCGGGAGGGCCCTACAATGAGCAGTTCTTC.

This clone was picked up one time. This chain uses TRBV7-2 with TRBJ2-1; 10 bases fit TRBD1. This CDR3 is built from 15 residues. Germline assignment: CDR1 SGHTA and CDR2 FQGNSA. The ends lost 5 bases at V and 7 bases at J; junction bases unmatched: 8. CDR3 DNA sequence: TGTGCCAGCAGCCCTCCGGGACAGGGGAGGAATGAGCAGTTCTTC. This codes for CASSPPGQGRNEQFF.

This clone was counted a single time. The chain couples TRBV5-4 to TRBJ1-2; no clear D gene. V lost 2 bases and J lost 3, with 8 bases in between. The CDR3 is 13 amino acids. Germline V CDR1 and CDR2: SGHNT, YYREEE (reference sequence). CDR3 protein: CASSLTVDYGYTF. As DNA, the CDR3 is TGTGCCAGCAGCTTAACAGTCGACTATGGCTACACCTTC.

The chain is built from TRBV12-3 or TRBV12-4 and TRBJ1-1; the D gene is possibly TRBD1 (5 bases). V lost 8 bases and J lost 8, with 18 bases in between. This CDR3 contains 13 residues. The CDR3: CASVNGGFSEAFF. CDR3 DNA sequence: TGTGCCAGCGTGAACGGGGGGTTCTCGGAAGCTTTCTTT.

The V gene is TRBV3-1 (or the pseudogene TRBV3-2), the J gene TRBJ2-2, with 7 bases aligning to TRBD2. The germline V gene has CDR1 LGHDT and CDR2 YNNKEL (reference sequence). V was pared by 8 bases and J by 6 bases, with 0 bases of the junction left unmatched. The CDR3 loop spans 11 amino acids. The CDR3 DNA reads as TGTGCCAGCGGGGGGGCCGGGGAGCTGTTTTTT. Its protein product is CASGGAGELFF.

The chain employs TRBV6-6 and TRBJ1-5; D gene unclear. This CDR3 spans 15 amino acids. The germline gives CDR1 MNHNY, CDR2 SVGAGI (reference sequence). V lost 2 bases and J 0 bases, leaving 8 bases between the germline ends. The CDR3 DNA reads TGTGCCAGCAGTTACGGGAGTTATAGCAATCAGCCCCAGCATTTT. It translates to CASSYGSYSNQPQHF.

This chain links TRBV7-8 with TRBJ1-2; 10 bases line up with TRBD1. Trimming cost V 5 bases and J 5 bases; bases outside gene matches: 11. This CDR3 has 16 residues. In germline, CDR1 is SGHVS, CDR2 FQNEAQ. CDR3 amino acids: CASSPAGQGPEYGYTF. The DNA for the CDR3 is TGTGCCAGCAGCCCCGCGGGACAGGGGCCTGAGTATGGCTACACCTTC.

The CDR3 is CASSPDSSGSWGEQYF. Written as DNA, the CDR3 is TGTGCCAGCAGCCCCGACTCTAGCGGGAGTTGGGGGGAGCAGTACTTC. The gene calls are TRBV7-2 and TRBJ2-7; 10 nucleotides line up with TRBD2. The CDR3 extends over 16 amino acids. Trimming at V came to 5 bases and at J to 7 bases, leaving 14 bases not matched to a gene. Germline CDR1 reads SGHTA; CDR2 reads FQGNSA.

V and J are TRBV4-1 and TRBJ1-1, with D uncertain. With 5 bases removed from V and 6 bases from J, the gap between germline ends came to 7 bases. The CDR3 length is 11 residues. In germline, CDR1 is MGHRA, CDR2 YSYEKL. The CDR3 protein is CASSSYAEAFF. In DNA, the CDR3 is TGCGCCAGCAGCTCCTACGCTGAAGCTTTCTTT.

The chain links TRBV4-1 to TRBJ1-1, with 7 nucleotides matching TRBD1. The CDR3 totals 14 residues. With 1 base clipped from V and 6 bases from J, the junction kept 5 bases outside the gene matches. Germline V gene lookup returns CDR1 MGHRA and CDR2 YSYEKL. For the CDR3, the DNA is TGCGCCAGCAGCCAAGTAAGGGACAGACCTGAAGCTTTCTTT. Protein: CASSQVRDRPEAFF.

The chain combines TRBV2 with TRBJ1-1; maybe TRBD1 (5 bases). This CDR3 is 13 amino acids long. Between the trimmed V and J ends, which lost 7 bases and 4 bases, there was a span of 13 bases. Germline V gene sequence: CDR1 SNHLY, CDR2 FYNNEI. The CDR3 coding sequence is TGTGCCAGCATAGGGGCCGCGGGCACTGAAGCTTTCTTT. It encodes CASIGAAGTEAFF.

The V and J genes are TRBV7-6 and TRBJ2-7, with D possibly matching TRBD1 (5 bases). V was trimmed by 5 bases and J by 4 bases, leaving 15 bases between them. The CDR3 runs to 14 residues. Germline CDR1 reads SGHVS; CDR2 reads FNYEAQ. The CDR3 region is CASSPPGRGYEQYF. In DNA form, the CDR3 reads TGTGCCAGCAGCCCCCCTGGAAGGGGTTACGAGCAGTACTTC.